A selection of T cell receptor beta chains follows, all from one sample in a study of blood T cells in healthy people across ages. TCRdb redid the calling of the 5' RACE reads with MiXCR, one entry per CDR3 protein. The sample has under 2 million distinct CDR3 sequences, roughly 32% seen once. Material: blood. The receptors come from a young woman in good health. Each CDR3 is given with its conserved first and last residue. The D gene is left open where the match is weak. A row's size may be missing; if present it is once, few, many or a size class.

DNA: TGCGCCAGCAGCCCAACATCCGGGACAATCGTCATCGAGCAGTACTTC; CDR3: CASSPTSGTIVIEQYF; size: -; J: TRBJ2-7; D: -; V: TRBV4-1
DNA: TGCAGTGGTAAGGGAACCATAGCGGGAGAGAACCCCCATGAGCAGTTCTTC; CDR3: CSGKGTIAGENPHEQFF; size: -; J: TRBJ2-1; D: TRBD2; V: TRBV20-1
DNA: TGTGCCAGCAGCCCCGGTGGTGGGGGGGGAAGCGTTGCCTATGGCTACACCTTC; CDR3: CASSPGGGGGSVAYGYTF; size: -; J: TRBJ1-2; D: -; V: TRBV7-9
DNA: TGTGCCAGCAGTTACTCCCGGGGTGGTAGCGGGAGTGGCGCCTACGAGCAGTACTTC; CDR3: CASSYSRGGSGSGAYEQYF; size: -; J: TRBJ2-7; D: TRBD2; V: TRBV6-5
DNA: TGTGCCAGCGCCCCGGGACTTAACACCGGGGAGCTGTTTTTT; CDR3: CASAPGLNTGELFF; size: -; J: TRBJ2-2; D: -; V: TRBV27
DNA: TGTGCCAGCAGTTTACGCAGAGCAGACAACTATGGCTACACCTTC; CDR3: CASSLRRADNYGYTF; size: -; J: TRBJ1-2; D: -; V: TRBV12-3/TRBV12-4
DNA: TGTGCCAGCAATGGAGCGAGATCCTCCCTCGGAGAGACCCAGTACTTC; CDR3: CASNGARSSLGETQYF; size: -; J: TRBJ2-5; D: -; V: TRBV9
DNA: TGCGCCAGCAGCACCCTAGCAGCGAAGAGCTCTGGGGCCAACGTCCTGACTTTC; CDR3: CASSTLAAKSSGANVLTF; size: -; J: TRBJ2-6; D: -; V: TRBV7-9
DNA: TGTGCCTGGGCGGAGCAGCACTATGGCTACACCTTC; CDR3: CAWAEQHYGYTF; size: few; J: TRBJ1-2; D: -; V: TRBV30
DNA: TGCGCCAGCAGCCAAGGAGAGGCTAGCTTCTTAGGATACAATGAGCAGTTCTTC; CDR3: CASSQGEASFLGYNEQFF; size: many; J: TRBJ2-1; D: -; V: TRBV4-1
DNA: TGCGCCAGCAGCACTACGGGACGGGGGGCAGTTTACGAGCAGTACTTC; CDR3: CASSTTGRGAVYEQYF; size: -; J: TRBJ2-7; D: -; V: TRBV5-1
DNA: TGTGCCAGCAGTCCGAGAAGACAGTCCTTCGAGCAGTACTTC; CDR3: CASSPRRQSFEQYF; size: few; J: TRBJ2-7; D: -; V: TRBV12-3/TRBV12-4
DNA: TGTGCCAGCAGTTTAACCAGGGGAGCTTTCTTT; CDR3: CASSLTRGAFF; size: few; J: TRBJ1-1; D: -; V: TRBV12-3/TRBV12-4
DNA: TGTGCCAGCAGCGGCACGACAGGGGGCTCCTACAATGAGCAGTTCTTC; CDR3: CASSGTTGGSYNEQFF; size: -; J: TRBJ2-1; D: TRBD1; V: TRBV7-6
DNA: TGTGCCACCAGCACAGAAAGCAGGGGAGCATTATCCTACAATGAGCAGTTCTTC; CDR3: CATSTESRGALSYNEQFF; size: -; J: TRBJ2-1; D: -; V: TRBV15
DNA: TGCAGCGTTCGGGACGGAAATCAGCCCCAGCATTTT; CDR3: CSVRDGNQPQHF; size: few; J: TRBJ1-5; D: -; V: TRBV29-1
DNA: TGCAGTGCTAGAGATGGAGGCAGGGGGAATTCACCCCTCCACTTT; CDR3: CSARDGGRGNSPLHF; size: -; J: TRBJ1-6; D: TRBD1; V: TRBV20-1
DNA: TGTGCCAGCCAAACACGGAATGAGCAGTTCTTC; CDR3: CASQTRNEQFF; size: many; J: TRBJ2-1; D: -; V: TRBV27
DNA: TGTGCCGGCAATCCTGGGGGGGTTTACAATGAGCAGTTCTTC; CDR3: CAGNPGGVYNEQFF; size: -; J: TRBJ2-1; D: TRBD2; V: TRBV12-3/TRBV12-4
DNA: TGCGCCGGCAGACAAGAACCCATCTCTGGGGCCAACGTCCTGACTTTC; CDR3: CAGRQEPISGANVLTF; size: few; J: TRBJ2-6; D: -; V: TRBV5-1
DNA: TGCGCCAGCAGCCAAAGCGTTAACGGCGGGGAGCTGTTTTTT; CDR3: CASSQSVNGGELFF; size: -; J: TRBJ2-2; D: -; V: TRBV4-1
DNA: TGCGCCAGCAGCCCCCCCGGACAGGAGGGAGGGTATGGCTACACCTTC; CDR3: CASSPPGQEGGYGYTF; size: -; J: TRBJ1-2; D: TRBD1; V: TRBV4-1
DNA: TGCGCCAGCAGCTTGGAATCTGACTATGGTTACACCTTC; CDR3: CASSLESDYGYTF; size: -; J: TRBJ1-2; D: -; V: TRBV5-1
DNA: TGCAGTGCTCGTAAACCAGGTGATAGCAATCAGCCCCAGCATTTT; CDR3: CSARKPGDSNQPQHF; size: -; J: TRBJ1-5; D: -; V: TRBV20-1
DNA: TGTGCCAGCAGTTTAGGGGGGAGGCCCCGCGCCGAGCAGTACTTC; CDR3: CASSLGGRPRAEQYF; size: many; J: TRBJ2-7; D: -; V: TRBV12-3/TRBV12-4
DNA: TGTGCCAGCAGGGACTGGGGACAGGGGTTAAACGAGCAGTACTTC; CDR3: CASRDWGQGLNEQYF; size: -; J: TRBJ2-7; D: TRBD1; V: TRBV6-6
DNA: TGTGCCAGCAGCTCCACAGGGGTATGGACTGAAGCTTTCTTT; CDR3: CASSSTGVWTEAFF; size: -; J: TRBJ1-1; D: TRBD1; V: TRBV7-9
DNA: TGCAGTGCTAGGGCTAGACAGTACAGCACAGATACGCAGTATTTT; CDR3: CSARARQYSTDTQYF; size: -; J: TRBJ2-3; D: -; V: TRBV20-1
DNA: TGTGCCATCAGTGAGGGGGGATCCGGTGAAAAACTGTTTTTT; CDR3: CAISEGGSGEKLFF; size: -; J: TRBJ1-4; D: -; V: TRBV10-3
DNA: TGTGCCAGCAGCGAAAGCCGGGACAGGGAACCAGATACGCAGTATTTT; CDR3: CASSESRDREPDTQYF; size: few; J: TRBJ2-3; D: TRBD1; V: TRBV7-9
DNA: TGTGCCAGCAGTTACTTGGGCGAGCAGTACTTC; CDR3: CASSYLGEQYF; size: many; J: TRBJ2-7; D: -; V: TRBV6-5
DNA: TGTGCCTGGAGTGCGGGGCCCCGACTAGCCCGACAATCTACGCAGTATTTT; CDR3: CAWSAGPRLARQSTQYF; size: few; J: TRBJ2-3; D: TRBD2; V: TRBV30
DNA: TGTGCCAGCCTCGGGGCTCTGACCACTGAAGCTTTCTTT; CDR3: CASLGALTTEAFF; size: -; J: TRBJ1-1; D: -; V: TRBV7-9
DNA: TGTGCCAGCAGTCAAGCGAGCGGGAGGTCGAATGAGCAGTACTTC; CDR3: CASSQASGRSNEQYF; size: -; J: TRBJ2-5; D: TRBD2; V: TRBV14
DNA: TGTGCCACCAGCGCACTAGCGGGAGTTGAGCAGTTCTTC; CDR3: CATSALAGVEQFF; size: -; J: TRBJ2-1; D: TRBD2; V: TRBV15
DNA: TGTGCCAGCAGTGTTGACACCAGGGCCTTTGGCTACACCTTC; CDR3: CASSVDTRAFGYTF; size: -; J: TRBJ1-2; D: -; V: TRBV2
DNA: TGTGCCAGCAGTTTAGGGGGAGGGACAGGGGACGAGCAGTACTTC; CDR3: CASSLGGGTGDEQYF; size: -; J: TRBJ2-7; D: TRBD1; V: TRBV12-3/TRBV12-4
DNA: TGTGCCAGCAGTGTCGGTGCAGATACGCAGTATTTT; CDR3: CASSVGADTQYF; size: many; J: TRBJ2-3; D: -; V: TRBV9
DNA: TGTGCCAGCAGCTTAGCGAGCCGGAATGAGCAGTTCTTC; CDR3: CASSLASRNEQFF; size: many; J: TRBJ2-1; D: -; V: TRBV7-9
DNA: TGTGCCTGGAGTGCTCGGACTAGTCGGATAGGCGAGCAGTACTTC; CDR3: CAWSARTSRIGEQYF; size: -; J: TRBJ2-7; D: TRBD2; V: TRBV30
DNA: TGCGCCAGCAGCCCCGGGACAAAGCTTGACTATGGCTACACCTTC; CDR3: CASSPGTKLDYGYTF; size: few; J: TRBJ1-2; D: -; V: TRBV5-1
DNA: TGTGCCAGCAGATTAACCTCGGGAACTGAAGCTTTCTTT; CDR3: CASRLTSGTEAFF; size: few; J: TRBJ1-1; D: -; V: TRBV7-3
DNA: TGTGCCAGCACCTTTACAGGGACGGCTAATGAAAAACTGTTTTTT; CDR3: CASTFTGTANEKLFF; size: once; J: TRBJ1-4; D: -; V: TRBV2
DNA: TGTGCCAGCAGCGTAGGACCGACAGGGTGGCAAACTAATGAAAAACTGTTTTTT; CDR3: CASSVGPTGWQTNEKLFF; size: -; J: TRBJ1-4; D: TRBD1; V: TRBV9
DNA: TGTGCCAGCAGCCCAACCGGGGCGGGAGGGCCTCATGAGCAGTTCTTC; CDR3: CASSPTGAGGPHEQFF; size: -; J: TRBJ2-1; D: TRBD2; V: TRBV7-9
DNA: TGTGCCAGCAGCTATTCCTACAGGGGGCAGGGCAATCAGCCCCAGCATTTT; CDR3: CASSYSYRGQGNQPQHF; size: -; J: TRBJ1-5; D: TRBD1; V: TRBV27
DNA: TGTGCCAGCAGCCAGGGGGCGAGAAGGTATGAGCAGTACTTC; CDR3: CASSQGARRYEQYF; size: few; J: TRBJ2-4; D: TRBD1; V: TRBV27
DNA: TGCAGCGTCCCTCCGGGACAGGGGGCGCGTAGTTATGGCTACACCTTC; CDR3: CSVPPGQGARSYGYTF; size: -; J: TRBJ1-2; D: TRBD1; V: TRBV29-1
DNA: TGTGCCAGCAGATCGACAGGGGGCGGATCTGGGGCCAACGTCCTGACTTTC; CDR3: CASRSTGGGSGANVLTF; size: few; J: TRBJ2-6; D: TRBD1; V: TRBV27
DNA: TGTGCCAGCAGTTTAAAATTTTGGGGGCGCGGGAGGACCGTAAAAGAGACCCAGTACTTC; CDR3: CASSLKFWGRGRTVKETQYF; size: -; J: TRBJ2-5; D: TRBD2; V: TRBV27
DNA: TGTGCCAGCAGCTTTTCTAGCGGGACGGGAAACATTCAGTACTTC; CDR3: CASSFSSGTGNIQYF; size: -; J: TRBJ2-4; D: TRBD2; V: TRBV13